The clone carrying this T cell receptor (beta chain) was seen repeatedly, ten times or more. Its antigen is not known. The record originates from a study of early T cells in non-severe SARS-CoV-2 infection. Germline CDR1 LNHDA, CDR2 SQIVND (reference sequence). Trimming stripped 6 bases from V and 0 bases from J, with 11 bases between. This CDR3 contains 14 residues. Regarding the study as a whole: Matching with VDJdb favored anti-spike CD8 responses (missing private and CD4 specificities).

TCRdb reanalysed the 5' RACE reads using MiXCR and keeps one entry per CDR3 protein. The repertoire holds roughly 35,000 distinct CDR3 sequences, with 5% to 6.5% as singletons. The specimen sequenced was whole blood. The sequence came from an adult who was a healthcare worker with PCR-confirmed SARS-CoV-2 infection or an uninfected control (not recorded which). The chain combines TRBV19 with TRBJ1-1; possible D gene TRBD1, 5 bases. The CDR3 loop is CASRGTSMNTEAFF. In DNA form, the CDR3 reads TGTGCCAGTAGAGGGACGAGCATGAACACTGAAGCTTTCTTT.